This TCR beta chain was found in a study of blood T cell repertoires in COVID-19. Background on the study: COVID-19 samples from acute and convalescent phases originated in the United States, Italy and Spain. PBMCs, B-cell-depleted T cells, or T cells provided the cDNA or gDNA that made up the material.

The V gene lost 2 bases and the J gene lost 1 base, with 7 bases spanning the gap. The CDR3 has 14 amino acids. Germline V gives CDR1 SGHDT, CDR2 YYEEEE. How the authors handled the data: Nucleated cell counts were estimated from reference gene primer amplification. Here immunoSEQ multiplex PCR was the method, and the copy in TCRdb shows in-frame clones only, minus some. The D gene and trimming were derived from the DNA, and the V and J assignments and clone size from that table. The repertoire consists of some 140,000 clones, with around 82% occurring once and the leading ten covering 5.5%. Recruits, aged roughly 18 to 90 years, lived in 25 or so US areas.

The chain recombines TRBV5-6 with TRBJ1-3, with D hard to call. This TCR was sampled from a man aged 35 to 55 with acute COVID-19. The sequencing input was PBMCs or T cells enriched from blood (not recorded which). The CDR3 DNA reads TGTGCCAGCAGCTTTCTTCCGTCTGGAAACACCATATATTTT. Its protein is CASSFLPSGNTIYF.